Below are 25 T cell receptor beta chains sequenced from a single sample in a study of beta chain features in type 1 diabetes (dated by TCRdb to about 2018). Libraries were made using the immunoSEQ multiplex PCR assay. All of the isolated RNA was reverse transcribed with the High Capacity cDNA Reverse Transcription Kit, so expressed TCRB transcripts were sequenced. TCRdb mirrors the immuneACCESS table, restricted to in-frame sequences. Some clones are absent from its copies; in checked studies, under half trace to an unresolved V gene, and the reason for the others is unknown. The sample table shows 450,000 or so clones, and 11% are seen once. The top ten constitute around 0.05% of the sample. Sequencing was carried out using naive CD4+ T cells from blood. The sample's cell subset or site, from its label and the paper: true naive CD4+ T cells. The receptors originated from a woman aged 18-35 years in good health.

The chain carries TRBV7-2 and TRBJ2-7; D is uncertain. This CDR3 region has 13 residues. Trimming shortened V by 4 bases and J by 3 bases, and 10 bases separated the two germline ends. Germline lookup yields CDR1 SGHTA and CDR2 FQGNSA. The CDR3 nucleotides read TGTGCCAGCAGCTCCGGACCGCTCTACGAGCAGTACTTC. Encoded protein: CASSSGPLYEQYF.

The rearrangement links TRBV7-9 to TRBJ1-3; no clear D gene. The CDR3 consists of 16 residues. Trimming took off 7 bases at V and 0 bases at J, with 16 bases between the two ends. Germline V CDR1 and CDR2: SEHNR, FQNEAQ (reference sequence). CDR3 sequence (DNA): TGTGCCAGCAACCAAGACGGGTCCCTCTCTGGAAACACCATATATTTT. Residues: CASNQDGSLSGNTIYF.

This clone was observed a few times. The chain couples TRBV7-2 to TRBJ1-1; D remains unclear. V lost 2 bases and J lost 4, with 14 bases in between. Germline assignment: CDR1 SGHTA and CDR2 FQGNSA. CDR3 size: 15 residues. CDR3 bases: TGTGCCAGCAGCTTAAATCCGGGAATGGGCACTGAAGCTTTCTTT. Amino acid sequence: CASSLNPGMGTEAFF.

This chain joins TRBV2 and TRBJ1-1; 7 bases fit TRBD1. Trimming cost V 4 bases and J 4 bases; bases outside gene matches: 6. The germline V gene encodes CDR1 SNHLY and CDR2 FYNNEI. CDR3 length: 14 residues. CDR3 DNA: TGTGCCAGCAGTGGTCGGACAGGCACCACTGAAGCTTTCTTT. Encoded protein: CASSGRTGTTEAFF.

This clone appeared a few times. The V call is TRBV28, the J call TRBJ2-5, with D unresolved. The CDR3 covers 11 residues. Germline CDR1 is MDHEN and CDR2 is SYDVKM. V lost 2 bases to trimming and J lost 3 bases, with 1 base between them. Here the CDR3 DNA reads TGTGCCAGCAGTTTAGAAGAGACCCAGTACTTC. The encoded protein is CASSLEETQYF.

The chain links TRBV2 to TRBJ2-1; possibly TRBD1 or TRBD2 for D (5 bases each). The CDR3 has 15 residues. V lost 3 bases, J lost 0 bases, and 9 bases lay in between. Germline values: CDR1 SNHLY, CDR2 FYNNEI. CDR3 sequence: CASSDQGPSYNEQFF. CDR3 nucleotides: TGTGCCAGCAGTGATCAGGGACCCTCCTACAATGAGCAGTTCTTC.

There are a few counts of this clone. CDR3 region: CASSATMDSNYEQYF. In DNA form, the CDR3 reads TGTGCCAGCAGTGCGACGATGGACAGTAACTACGAGCAGTACTTC. This chain connects TRBV27 to TRBJ2-7; a weak D match, TRBD1 (6 bases). Per germline, CDR1 MNHEY and CDR2 SMNVEV (reference sequence). Between the trimmed V and J ends, which lost 5 bases and 3 bases, there was a span of 17 bases. There are 15 residues in the CDR3.

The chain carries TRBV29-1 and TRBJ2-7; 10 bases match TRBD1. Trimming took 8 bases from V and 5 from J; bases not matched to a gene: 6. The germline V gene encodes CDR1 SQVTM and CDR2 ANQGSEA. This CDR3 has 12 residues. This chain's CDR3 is CSPGTGVHEQYF. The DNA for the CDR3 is TGCAGCCCCGGGACAGGGGTCCACGAGCAGTACTTC.

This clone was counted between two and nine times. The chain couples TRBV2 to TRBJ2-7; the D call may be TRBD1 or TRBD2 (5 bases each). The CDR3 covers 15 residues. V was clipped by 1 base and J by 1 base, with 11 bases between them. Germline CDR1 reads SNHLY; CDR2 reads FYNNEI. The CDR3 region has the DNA TGTGCCAGCAGTGAAGTCCGGGACGCGTCCTACGAGCAGTACGTC. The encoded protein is CASSEVRDASYEQYV.

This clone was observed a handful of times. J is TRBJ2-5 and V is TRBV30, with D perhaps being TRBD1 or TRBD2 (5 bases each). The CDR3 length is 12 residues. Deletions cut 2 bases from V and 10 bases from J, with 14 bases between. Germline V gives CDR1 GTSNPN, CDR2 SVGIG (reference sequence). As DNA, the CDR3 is TGTGCCTGGAGTCCGATTGCGAGGGGCCAGTACTTC. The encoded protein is CAWSPIARGQYF.

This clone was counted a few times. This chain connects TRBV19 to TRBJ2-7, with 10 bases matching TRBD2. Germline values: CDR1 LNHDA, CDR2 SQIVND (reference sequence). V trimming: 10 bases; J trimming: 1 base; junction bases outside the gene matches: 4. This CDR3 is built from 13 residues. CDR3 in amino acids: CAIGTSVSYEQYF. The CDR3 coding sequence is TGTGCCATTGGGACTAGCGTATCCTACGAGCAGTACTTC.

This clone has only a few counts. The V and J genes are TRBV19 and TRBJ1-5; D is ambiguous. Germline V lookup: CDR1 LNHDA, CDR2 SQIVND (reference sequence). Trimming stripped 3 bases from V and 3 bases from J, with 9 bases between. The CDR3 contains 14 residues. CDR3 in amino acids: CASSMGRVNQPQHF. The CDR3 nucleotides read TGTGCCAGTAGTATGGGCAGAGTCAATCAGCCCCAGCATTTT.

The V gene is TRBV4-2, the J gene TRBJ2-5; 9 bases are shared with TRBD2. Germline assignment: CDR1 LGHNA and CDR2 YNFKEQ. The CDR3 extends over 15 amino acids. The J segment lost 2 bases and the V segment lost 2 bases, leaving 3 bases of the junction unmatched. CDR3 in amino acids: CASSQSGGPQETQYF. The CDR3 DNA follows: TGTGCCAGCAGCCAAAGCGGGGGGCCACAAGAGACCCAGTACTTC.

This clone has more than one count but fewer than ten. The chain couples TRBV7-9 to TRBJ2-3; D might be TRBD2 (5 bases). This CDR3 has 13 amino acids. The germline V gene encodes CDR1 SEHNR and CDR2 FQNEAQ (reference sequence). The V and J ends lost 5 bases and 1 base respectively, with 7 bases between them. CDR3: CASSKAGTDTQYF. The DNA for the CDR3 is TGTGCCAGCAGCAAAGCGGGCACAGATACGCAGTATTTT.

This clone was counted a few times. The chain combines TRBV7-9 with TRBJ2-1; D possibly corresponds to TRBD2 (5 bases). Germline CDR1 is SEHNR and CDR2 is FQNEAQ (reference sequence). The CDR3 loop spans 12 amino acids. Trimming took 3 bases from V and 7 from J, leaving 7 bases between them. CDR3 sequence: CASSFGENEQFF. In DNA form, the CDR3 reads TGTGCCAGCAGCTTCGGGGAGAATGAGCAGTTCTTC.

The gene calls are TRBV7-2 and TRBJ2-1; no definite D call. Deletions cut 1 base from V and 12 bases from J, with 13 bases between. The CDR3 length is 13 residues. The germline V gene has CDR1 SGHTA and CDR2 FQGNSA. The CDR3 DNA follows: TGTGCCAGCAGCTTAGGGGTCGGCCGATGGCAGTTCTTC. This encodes CASSLGVGRWQFF.

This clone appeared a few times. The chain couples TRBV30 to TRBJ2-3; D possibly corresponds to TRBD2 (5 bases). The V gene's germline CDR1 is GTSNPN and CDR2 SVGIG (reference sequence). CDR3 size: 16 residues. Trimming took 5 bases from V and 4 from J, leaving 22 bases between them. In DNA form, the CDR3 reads TGTGCCTGGGGCCAGAGGACTTCAGCAGGAGCAGATACGCAGTATTTT. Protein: CAWGQRTSAGADTQYF.

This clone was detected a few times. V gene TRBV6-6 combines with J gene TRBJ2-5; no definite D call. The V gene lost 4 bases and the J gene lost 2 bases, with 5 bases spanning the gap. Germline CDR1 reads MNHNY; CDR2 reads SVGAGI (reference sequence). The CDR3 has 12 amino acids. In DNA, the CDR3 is TGTGCCAGCAGTTCGGTGCAAGAGACCCAGTACTTC. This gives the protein CASSSVQETQYF.

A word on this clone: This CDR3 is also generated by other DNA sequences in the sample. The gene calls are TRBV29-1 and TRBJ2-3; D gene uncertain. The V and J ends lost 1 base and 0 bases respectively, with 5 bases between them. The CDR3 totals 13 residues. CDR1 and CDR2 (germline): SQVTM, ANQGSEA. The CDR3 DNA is TGCAGCGTTGAAGGGGGTAGCACAGATACGCAGTATTTT. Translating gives CSVEGGSTDTQYF.

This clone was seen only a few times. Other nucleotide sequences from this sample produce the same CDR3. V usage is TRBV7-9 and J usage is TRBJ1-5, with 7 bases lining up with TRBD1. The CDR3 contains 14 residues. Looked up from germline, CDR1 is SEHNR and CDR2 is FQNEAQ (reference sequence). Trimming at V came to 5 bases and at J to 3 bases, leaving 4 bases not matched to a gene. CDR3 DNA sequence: TGTGCCAGCAGCCTACAGGGGCCCAATCAGCCCCAGCATTTT. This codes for CASSLQGPNQPQHF.

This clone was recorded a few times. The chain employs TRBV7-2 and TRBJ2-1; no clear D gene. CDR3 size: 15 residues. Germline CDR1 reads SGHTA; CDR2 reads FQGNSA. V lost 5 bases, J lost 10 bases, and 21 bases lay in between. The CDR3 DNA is TGTGCCAGCAGCCGGCTGTCAACGGCTAGACGGGAGCAGTTCTTC. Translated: CASSRLSTARREQFF. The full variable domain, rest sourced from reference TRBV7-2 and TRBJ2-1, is GAGVSQSPSNKVTEKGKDVELRCDPISGHTALYWYRQSLGQGLEFLIYFQGNSAPDKSGLPSDRFSAERTGGSVSTLTIQRTQQEDSAVYLCASSRLSTARREQFFGPGTRLTVL.

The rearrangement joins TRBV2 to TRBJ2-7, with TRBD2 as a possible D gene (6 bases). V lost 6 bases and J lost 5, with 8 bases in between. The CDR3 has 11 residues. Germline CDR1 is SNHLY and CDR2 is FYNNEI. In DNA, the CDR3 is TGTGCCAGCAGACTAGCAGACGAGCAGTACTTC. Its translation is CASRLADEQYF.

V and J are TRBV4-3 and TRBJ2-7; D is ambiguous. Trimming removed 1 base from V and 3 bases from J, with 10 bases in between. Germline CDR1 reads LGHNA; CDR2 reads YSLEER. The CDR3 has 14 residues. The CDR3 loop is CASSQVYGDYEQYF. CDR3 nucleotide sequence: TGCGCCAGCAGCCAAGTGTACGGAGACTACGAGCAGTACTTC.

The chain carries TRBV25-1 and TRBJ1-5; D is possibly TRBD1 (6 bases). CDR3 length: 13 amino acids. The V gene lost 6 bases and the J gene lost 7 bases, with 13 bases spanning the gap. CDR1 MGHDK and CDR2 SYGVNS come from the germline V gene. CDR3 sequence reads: CASSSGDLQPQHF. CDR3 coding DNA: TGTGCCAGCAGCTCAGGGGATTTGCAGCCCCAGCATTTT.

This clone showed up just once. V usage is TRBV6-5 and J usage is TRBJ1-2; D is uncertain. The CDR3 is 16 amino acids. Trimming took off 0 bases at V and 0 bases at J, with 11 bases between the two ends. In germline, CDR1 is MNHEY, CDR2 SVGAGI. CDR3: CASSYSNAGPNYGYTF. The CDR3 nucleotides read TGTGCCAGCAGTTACTCGAATGCAGGACCTAACTATGGCTACACCTTC.